Listed below are T cell receptor beta chains from one sample, sequenced in a study of Graves' ophthalmopathy and Graves' hyperthyroidism. TCRdb reanalysed the multiplex PCR reads using MiXCR and keeps one entry per CDR3 protein. The sample includes some 750,000 distinct CDR3 sequences, 40% of them seen just once. Sequences were obtained from peripheral blood. Source of these receptors: an adult man with Graves' ophthalmopathy. Each CDR3 is given with its conserved first and last residue. D genes are given only for firm matches. Rows give clone size only sometimes, using once, few, many, or a class for an expanded clone.

j_call: TRBJ1-4
clone_size: few
d_call: TRBD1
v_call: TRBV6-6
cdr3_nt: TGTGCCAGCAGTGTCCGAACGGGACAGGGAAATGAAAAACTGTTTTTT
cdr3_aa: CASSVRTGQGNEKLFF

j_call: TRBJ2-5
clone_size: .
d_call: .
v_call: TRBV7-9
cdr3_nt: TGTGCCAGCAGCTTAGCAGCCCAGCGCGGTGCCTTGGAGACCCAGTACTTC
cdr3_aa: CASSLAAQRGALETQYF

j_call: TRBJ2-5
clone_size: .
d_call: .
v_call: TRBV10-3
cdr3_nt: TGTGCCATCAGTGGAGCAGGGGGGGAGACTCAGTACTTC
cdr3_aa: CAISGAGGETQYF

j_call: TRBJ2-2
clone_size: .
d_call: TRBD1
v_call: TRBV9
cdr3_nt: TGTGCCAGCAGCGTAGAGACAGGGGGAACCGGGGAGCTGTTTTTT
cdr3_aa: CASSVETGGTGELFF

j_call: TRBJ1-1
clone_size: few
d_call: TRBD1
v_call: TRBV9
cdr3_nt: TGTGCCAGCAGCCCGACAGGGGGCGAATACACTGAAGCTTTCTTT
cdr3_aa: CASSPTGGEYTEAFF

j_call: TRBJ1-1
clone_size: few
d_call: TRBD1
v_call: TRBV2
cdr3_nt: TGTGCCAGCAGCCTAACCGGGACAGGGTATTCATACGACACTGAAGCTTTCTTT
cdr3_aa: CASSLTGTGYSYDTEAFF

j_call: TRBJ1-5
clone_size: .
d_call: TRBD1
v_call: TRBV24-1
cdr3_nt: TGTGCCACCAGTGGCGCTAGCGGGACAGGGAATCAGCCCCAGCATTTT
cdr3_aa: CATSGASGTGNQPQHF

j_call: TRBJ1-5
clone_size: .
d_call: .
v_call: TRBV10-3
cdr3_nt: TGTGCCAGCAGCGAAATTAGCAATCAGCCCCAGCATTTT
cdr3_aa: CASSEISNQPQHF

j_call: TRBJ2-5
clone_size: .
d_call: .
v_call: TRBV9
cdr3_nt: TGTGCCAGCAGCGTAGGGGCAGGCATGTCGGAGACCCAGTACTTC
cdr3_aa: CASSVGAGMSETQYF

j_call: TRBJ2-7
clone_size: many
d_call: TRBD2
v_call: TRBV24-1
cdr3_nt: TGTGCCACCAGTACTCGCGGGAGTGGCTCCTACGAGCAGTACTTC
cdr3_aa: CATSTRGSGSYEQYF

j_call: TRBJ1-1
clone_size: few
d_call: .
v_call: TRBV6-1
cdr3_nt: TGTGCCATCCTACAGGGCGTAGAAGCTTTCTTT
cdr3_aa: CAILQGVEAFF

j_call: TRBJ2-6
clone_size: .
d_call: .
v_call: TRBV10-3
cdr3_nt: TGTGCCATCAGTGAACTGAACTCTGGGGCCAACGTCCTGACTTTC
cdr3_aa: CAISELNSGANVLTF

j_call: TRBJ1-6
clone_size: .
d_call: TRBD1
v_call: TRBV11-1
cdr3_nt: TGTGCCAGCAGCAGGACAGGGGCTGCCCCCCTCCACTTT
cdr3_aa: CASSRTGAAPLHF

j_call: TRBJ1-2
clone_size: many
d_call: TRBD1
v_call: TRBV2
cdr3_nt: TGTGCCAGCAGTGAAAGGGGGACAGGGTTTACCTATGGCTACACCTTC
cdr3_aa: CASSERGTGFTYGYTF

j_call: TRBJ2-7
clone_size: .
d_call: .
v_call: TRBV5-4
cdr3_nt: TGTGCCAGCAGTATGGACCTAGTGGGAGTGAGCTCCTACGAGCAGTACTTC
cdr3_aa: CASSMDLVGVSSYEQYF

j_call: TRBJ1-1
clone_size: .
d_call: .
v_call: TRBV5-1
cdr3_nt: TGCGCCAGCGCTAGAGGGACAACTAACACTGAAGCTTTCTTT
cdr3_aa: CASARGTTNTEAFF

j_call: TRBJ1-2
clone_size: few
d_call: .
v_call: TRBV27
cdr3_nt: TGTGCCAGCAGTTTATCAGGCGTGGATGGCTACACCTTC
cdr3_aa: CASSLSGVDGYTF

j_call: TRBJ2-7
clone_size: .
d_call: .
v_call: TRBV20-1
cdr3_nt: TGCAGTGCTAGCCGTGGGAGCTCCTACGAGCAGTACTTC
cdr3_aa: CSASRGSSYEQYF

j_call: TRBJ2-5
clone_size: .
d_call: .
v_call: TRBV7-2
cdr3_nt: TGTGCCAGCTCGGGGCATGAGACCCAGTACTTC
cdr3_aa: CASSGHETQYF

j_call: TRBJ1-3
clone_size: .
d_call: .
v_call: TRBV29-1
cdr3_nt: TGCAGCGCCAAAGGCAGGACGGCTGGAAACACCATATATTTT
cdr3_aa: CSAKGRTAGNTIYF

j_call: TRBJ1-1
clone_size: .
d_call: TRBD1
v_call: TRBV2
cdr3_nt: TGTGCCAGCAGGGACAGGGGGCCTCTAAACACTGAAGCTTTCTTT
cdr3_aa: CASRDRGPLNTEAFF

j_call: TRBJ1-1
clone_size: .
d_call: .
v_call: TRBV14
cdr3_nt: TGTGCCAGCAGCCAAGCGGGACTCGCGAACAGCACTGAAGCTTTCTTT
cdr3_aa: CASSQAGLANSTEAFF

j_call: TRBJ1-4
clone_size: many
d_call: .
v_call: TRBV7-9
cdr3_nt: TGTGCCAGCAGCTTAGGAGGTGGGGCGGCTGAAAAACTGTTTTTT
cdr3_aa: CASSLGGGAAEKLFF

j_call: TRBJ1-5
clone_size: .
d_call: TRBD1
v_call: TRBV10-3
cdr3_nt: TGTGCCGTCAGCAGATCAGGGCAGGGAGGGGGCCAGCCCCAGCATTTT
cdr3_aa: CAVSRSGQGGGQPQHF

j_call: TRBJ2-7
clone_size: .
d_call: .
v_call: TRBV2
cdr3_nt: TGTGCCTGGAGTGGTCGTTACTACGAGCAGTACTTC
cdr3_aa: CAWSGRYYEQYF

j_call: TRBJ2-2
clone_size: many
d_call: .
v_call: TRBV19
cdr3_nt: TGTGCCAGTAGTGGAATAGCGAGCGGGGAGCTGTTTTTT
cdr3_aa: CASSGIASGELFF

j_call: TRBJ1-1
clone_size: few
d_call: TRBD1
v_call: TRBV20-1
cdr3_nt: TGCAGTGCTTGGGGACAGGGAATTACTGAAGCTTTCTTT
cdr3_aa: CSAWGQGITEAFF

j_call: TRBJ1-2
clone_size: .
d_call: .
v_call: TRBV28
cdr3_nt: TGTGCCAGTACTGCGACACGTCTTGGCTACACCTTC
cdr3_aa: CASTATRLGYTF